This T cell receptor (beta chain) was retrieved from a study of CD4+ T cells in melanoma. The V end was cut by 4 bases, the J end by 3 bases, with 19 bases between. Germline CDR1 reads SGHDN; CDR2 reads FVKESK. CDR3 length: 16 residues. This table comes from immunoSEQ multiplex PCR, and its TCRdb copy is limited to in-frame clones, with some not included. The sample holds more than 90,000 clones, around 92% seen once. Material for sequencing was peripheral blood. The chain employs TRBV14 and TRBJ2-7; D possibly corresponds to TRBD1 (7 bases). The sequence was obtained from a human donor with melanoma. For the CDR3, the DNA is TGTGCCAGCAGCCGCGTCGGGACTCAGGGGGTCTACGAGCAGTACTTC. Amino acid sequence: CASSRVGTQGVYEQYF. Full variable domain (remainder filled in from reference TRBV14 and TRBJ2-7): EAGVTQFPSHSVIEKGQTVTLRCDPISGHDNLYWYRRVMGKEIKFLLHFVKESKQDESGMPNNRFLAERTGGTYSTLKVQPAELEDSGVYFCASSRVGTQGVYEQYFGPGTRLTVT.